These 10 T cell receptor beta chains share one sample of origin, sequenced in a study of shared clonotypes between healthy human individuals. Sequencing was performed with immunoSEQ multiplex PCR; in TCRdb, only in-frame clones are kept and a portion is missing. The table records about 1,500,000 clones, roughly 95% of them present only once. The sample comprised naive CD4+ T cells sorted from blood. The subset denotes: CD45RA+ positively selected. These receptors were taken from a man aged 25-40 years in good health.

The J gene is TRBJ1-5, the V gene TRBV15, with 9 bases fitting TRBD1. After removal of 1 base from V and 6 bases from J, the junction contained 4 bases not matched to a gene. The CDR3 consists of 15 residues. Germline CDR1 and CDR2: LNHNV and YYDKDF (reference sequence). Here the CDR3 reads CATSRAGTGTQPQHF. Written as DNA, the CDR3 is TGTGCCACCAGCAGAGCTGGGACAGGGACTCAGCCCCAGCATTTT.

The chain combines TRBV27 with TRBJ2-7; 8 nucleotides agree with TRBD2. Germline V CDR1 and CDR2: MNHEY, SMNVEV (reference sequence). This CDR3 contains 17 residues. The J segment lost 7 bases and the V segment lost 3 bases, leaving 17 bases of the junction unmatched. The CDR3 bases are TGTGCCAGCAGTTTTCTAACACCCACTAGCGGCATTGGGGAGCAGTACTTC. Translation gives CASSFLTPTSGIGEQYF.

V usage is TRBV23-1 and J usage is TRBJ2-5; TRBD1 matches at 8 bases. TRBV23-1 is an ORF for which the function is uncertain. This CDR3 contains 13 residues. Trimming cost V 11 bases and J 4 bases; bases outside gene matches: 9. The CDR3 coding sequence is TGCGCCGGCTCCGGGGACAGGCGAGAGACCCAGTACTTC. It codes for CAGSGDRRETQYF.

This clone was detected once. This chain joins TRBV5-1 and TRBJ2-2, with 10 bases lining up with TRBD1. Germline assignment: CDR1 SGHRS and CDR2 YFSETQ. The CDR3 totals 21 residues. V shed 2 bases, J shed 4 bases, and the junction held 20 bases outside the gene matches. CDR3 sequence: CASSLDRRQGAWTTPTGELFF. In DNA form, the CDR3 reads TGCGCCAGCAGCTTAGACCGAAGACAGGGGGCTTGGACTACTCCCACCGGGGAGCTGTTTTTT.

The chain has TRBV5-6 and TRBJ1-2; a possible D gene is TRBD1 (5 bases). This CDR3 comprises 15 residues. Trimming stripped 2 bases from V and 4 bases from J, with 15 bases between. CDR1 SGHDT and CDR2 YYEEEE come from the germline V gene. In nucleotides, the CDR3 is TGTGCCAGCAGCTTTGTCGCCAAGGGGACCTATGGCTACACCTTC. Encoded protein: CASSFVAKGTYGYTF.

The V gene is TRBV28, the J gene TRBJ2-2, with D maybe TRBD1 (6 bases). Germline CDR1 is MDHEN and CDR2 is SYDVKM. There are 12 residues in the CDR3. The ends were cut back, 5 bases at V and 8 bases at J, with 9 bases in the middle. The CDR3 DNA sequence: TGTGCCAGCAGTAGGGGGATTGGGGAGCTGTTTTTT. It specifies CASSRGIGELFF.

The CDR3 protein is CASSAGVENQPQHF. The CDR3 bases are TGTGCCAGCAGCGCTGGGGTGGAAAATCAGCCCCAGCATTTT. V gene TRBV9 combines with J gene TRBJ1-5; no clear D gene. There are 14 residues in the CDR3. Trimming removed 3 bases from V and 4 bases from J, with 11 bases in between. Germline V gives CDR1 SGDLS, CDR2 YYNGEE.

This rearrangement joins TRBV5-1 to TRBJ2-1; D is unclear. Germline lookup yields CDR1 SGHRS and CDR2 YFSETQ. V lost 0 bases and J lost 8, with 21 bases in between. The CDR3 covers 17 residues. The CDR3 is CASSLAGFGSPVDEQFF. In DNA, the CDR3 is TGCGCCAGCAGCTTGGCCGGATTTGGCTCCCCGGTAGATGAGCAGTTCTTC.

The genes are TRBV6-6 and TRBJ2-1; the D is unclear. The CDR3 sequence is 14 residues long. V gave up 6 bases and J gave up 0 bases, with 9 bases separating them. CDR1 and CDR2 from the germline V gene are MNHNY and SVGAGI (reference sequence). For the CDR3, the DNA is TGTGCCAGCAGCCCATCCGGCTCCTACAATGAGCAGTTCTTC. As protein: CASSPSGSYNEQFF.

This clone was recorded once. The rearrangement uses TRBV28 and TRBJ1-5; 7 positions match TRBD1. The CDR3 has 17 residues. V shed 3 bases and J 5 bases; nucleotides not matched to a gene: 13. Germline CDR1 MDHEN, CDR2 SYDVKM. The CDR3: CASSFAGGQARDQPQHF. The CDR3 DNA is TGTGCCAGCAGTTTCGCTGGAGGACAGGCGCGGGATCAGCCCCAGCATTTT.